Listed below are T cell receptor beta chains from one sample, sequenced in a study of blood T cell repertoires in COVID-19. Assay: immunoSEQ multiplex PCR; the TCRdb copy retains only in-frame clones and omits some. The table has about 18,000 clones, approximately 91% seen once. Sequenced input: peripheral blood. These receptors originate from a human donor in a cohort sampled during active COVID-19. CDR3s include the opening cysteine and the closing phenylalanine or tryptophan. The order of the fields is V gene, clone size, D gene, J gene, CDR3 DNA, CDR3 protein. The D gene is left open where the match is weak. Size values are once, few and many counts, or a class for expanded clones, and some rows have none.

V: TRBV5-8; size: NA; D: TRBD2; J: TRBJ2-2; DNA: TGTGCCAGCAGCTTGGCCCGACTAGCGGCCTCCGGGACCGGGGAGCTGTTTTTT; CDR3: CASSLARLAASGTGELFF
V: TRBV6-6; size: NA; D: NA; J: TRBJ2-7; DNA: TGTGCCAGCAGTTACCCCCATGAGGGGGCCTACGAGCAGTACTTC; CDR3: CASSYPHEGAYEQYF
V: TRBV7-6; size: NA; D: NA; J: TRBJ2-7; DNA: TGTGCCAGCATCCTACCCCTGACAGTAAACGAGCAGTACTTC; CDR3: CASILPLTVNEQYF
V: TRBV19; size: NA; D: NA; J: TRBJ1-1; DNA: TGTGCCAGTTATCCCAAGGGCAGGGCGGCGAGGAACACTGAAGCTTTCTTT; CDR3: CASYPKGRAARNTEAFF
V: TRBV12-3/TRBV12-4; size: NA; D: NA; J: TRBJ1-2; DNA: TGTGCCAGCAGCCCGCTGGACAGCGGTAGCTACACCTTC; CDR3: CASSPLDSGSYTF
V: TRBV9; size: NA; D: NA; J: TRBJ2-1; DNA: TGTGCCAGCAGCGGTACCGGGGGTAGCGGTTACAATGAGCAGTTCTTC; CDR3: CASSGTGGSGYNEQFF
V: TRBV10-3; size: NA; D: NA; J: TRBJ2-7; DNA: TGTGCCATCAAGGCGGGACTGAGCTCCTACGAGCAGTACTTC; CDR3: CAIKAGLSSYEQYF
V: TRBV6-5; size: NA; D: NA; J: TRBJ1-4; DNA: TGTGCCAGCAGCCGTTTTCGTAATGAAAAACTGTTTTTT; CDR3: CASSRFRNEKLFF
V: TRBV5-5; size: NA; D: TRBD2; J: TRBJ2-5; DNA: TGTGCCAGCAGCTTGGGACTAGCGGGAGGCCACGACTTC; CDR3: CASSLGLAGGHDF
V: TRBV9; size: NA; D: TRBD1; J: TRBJ2-5; DNA: TGTGCCAGCAGCGCGTCAGGGGGCGAGACCCAGTACTTC; CDR3: CASSASGGETQYF
V: TRBV5-6; size: NA; D: NA; J: TRBJ1-2; DNA: TGTGCCAGCAGCTTGCTATGGAGCTTCACCTTC; CDR3: CASSLLWSFTF
V: TRBV18; size: NA; D: NA; J: TRBJ1-4; DNA: TGTGCCAGCTCACGCCCGGGGGATGAAAAACTGTTTTTT; CDR3: CASSRPGDEKLFF
V: TRBV18; size: NA; D: NA; J: TRBJ2-3; DNA: TGTGCCAGCTCACCTACAGGGTATCTGGATACGCAGTATTTT; CDR3: CASSPTGYLDTQYF
V: TRBV18; size: once; D: NA; J: TRBJ1-2; DNA: TGTGCCAGCTCACCAAACAGTGACTATGGCTACACCTTC; CDR3: CASSPNSDYGYTF
V: TRBV5-5; size: NA; D: NA; J: TRBJ1-1; DNA: TGTGCCAGCAGCTTGGCTCCGGGAGGGAACACTGAAGCTTTCTTT; CDR3: CASSLAPGGNTEAFF
V: TRBV5-1; size: NA; D: NA; J: TRBJ1-2; DNA: TGCGCCAGCAGCTTAAACCCCCCTGCGGGAGGCTACACCTTC; CDR3: CASSLNPPAGGYTF
V: TRBV7-8; size: NA; D: NA; J: TRBJ2-1; DNA: TGTGCCAGCAGCTTAGAAATTAGGGAGAGCTCCTACAATGAGCAGTTCTTC; CDR3: CASSLEIRESSYNEQFF
V: TRBV2; size: NA; D: NA; J: TRBJ2-5; DNA: TGTGCCAGCAGCGAAGCCAAACTACGTGGAGAGACCCAGTACTTC; CDR3: CASSEAKLRGETQYF
V: TRBV3-1/TRBV3-2; size: NA; D: TRBD1; J: TRBJ2-5; DNA: TGTGCCAGCAGCCAGGAGGGACAGGGTGGGGAGACCCAGTACTTC; CDR3: CASSQEGQGGETQYF
V: TRBV30; size: NA; D: TRBD2; J: TRBJ2-7; DNA: TGTGCCTGGAGTGAGGAGCTGACTAGCGGGAGTTTTTTGTACGAGCAGTACTTC; CDR3: CAWSEELTSGSFLYEQYF